A selection of T cell receptor beta chains follows, all from one sample in a study of blood T cell repertoires in COVID-19. Assay used: immunoSEQ multiplex PCR; TCRdb lists only in-frame clones, some missing. The data show approximately 350,000 clones, 80% to 85% seen once. Material for sequencing was PBMCs or T cells enriched from blood (not recorded which). These receptors all come from a woman aged 45-59 years who had recovered from COVID-19. Each CDR3 is given with its conserved first and last residue. Fields, in order: clone size, V gene, J gene, D gene, CDR3 DNA, CDR3 protein. A D gene is named only where the DNA matches it firmly. Only part of the rows carry a size: once, few, many, or a class if the clone is expanded.

size: .
V: TRBV5-8
J: TRBJ2-4
D: .
DNA: TGTGCCAGCAGCTTTGGACAGACGTTAGCCAAAAACATTCAGTACTTC
CDR3: CASSFGQTLAKNIQYF

size: .
V: TRBV30
J: TRBJ2-4
D: TRBD2
DNA: TGTGCCTCAATACTTGGGAGCGGGGACATTCAGTACTTC
CDR3: CASILGSGDIQYF

size: .
V: TRBV3-1/TRBV3-2
J: TRBJ1-1
D: .
DNA: TGTGCCAGCAGCCGGTGGGGGGACACTGAAGCTTTCTTT
CDR3: CASSRWGDTEAFF

size: .
V: TRBV5-4
J: TRBJ1-2
D: .
DNA: TGTGCCAGCAGCTTTCAGAGAACGGGTGGCTACACCTTC
CDR3: CASSFQRTGGYTF

size: .
V: TRBV6-5
J: TRBJ2-5
D: TRBD2
DNA: TGTGCCAGCAGTTACAAGCGGGGGCAAGAGACCCAGTACTTC
CDR3: CASSYKRGQETQYF

size: .
V: TRBV6-2/TRBV6-3
J: TRBJ1-5
D: .
DNA: TGTGCCAGCAGTCCCACAGGTGTGGGCAATCAGCCCCAGCATTTT
CDR3: CASSPTGVGNQPQHF

size: .
V: TRBV30
J: TRBJ2-3
D: TRBD2
DNA: TGTGCCTGGAGAGTAGCGGGAGGGCCCACAGATACGCAGTATTTT
CDR3: CAWRVAGGPTDTQYF

size: .
V: TRBV27
J: TRBJ2-2
D: .
DNA: TGTGCCAGCAGTTTATCCGGGGGCACCGGGGAGCTGTTTTTT
CDR3: CASSLSGGTGELFF

size: .
V: TRBV3-1/TRBV3-2
J: TRBJ2-3
D: .
DNA: TGTGCCAGCAGCCAAGATCTCGGCAGGACAGATACGCAGTATTTT
CDR3: CASSQDLGRTDTQYF

size: .
V: TRBV28
J: TRBJ1-1
D: .
DNA: TGTGCCAGCAGTAAGTCGGGGGGGAGTTTCACTGAAGCTTTCTTT
CDR3: CASSKSGGSFTEAFF

size: .
V: TRBV29-1
J: TRBJ2-5
D: TRBD2
DNA: TGCAGCGTTGGAGCGGGAGGCCCAGAGACCCAGTACTTC
CDR3: CSVGAGGPETQYF

size: once
V: TRBV5-6
J: TRBJ1-2
D: TRBD1
DNA: TGTGCCAGCAGCTTGAAACAGGGGATGTATGGCTACACCTTC
CDR3: CASSLKQGMYGYTF

size: .
V: TRBV14
J: TRBJ1-1
D: .
DNA: TGTGCCAGCAGCCAAGTGGGGCGCGGGGACACTGAAGCTTTCTTT
CDR3: CASSQVGRGDTEAFF

size: .
V: TRBV4-3
J: TRBJ1-2
D: .
DNA: TGCGCCAGCAGCCAAGTGGTTGGGGGCGCAGCTAACTATGGCTACACCTTC
CDR3: CASSQVVGGAANYGYTF

size: few
V: TRBV7-3
J: TRBJ1-2
D: TRBD1
DNA: TGTGCCAGCAGCTTGGGGACAGAGTATGGCTACACCTTC
CDR3: CASSLGTEYGYTF

size: .
V: TRBV7-2
J: TRBJ1-1
D: .
DNA: TGTGCCAGCAGCTTAGTGGGCATTAACACTGAAGCTTTCTTT
CDR3: CASSLVGINTEAFF

size: once
V: TRBV6-2/TRBV6-3
J: TRBJ1-2
D: .
DNA: TGTGCCAGCAGTAACGGTCCATTGCTTTATGGCTACACCTTC
CDR3: CASSNGPLLYGYTF